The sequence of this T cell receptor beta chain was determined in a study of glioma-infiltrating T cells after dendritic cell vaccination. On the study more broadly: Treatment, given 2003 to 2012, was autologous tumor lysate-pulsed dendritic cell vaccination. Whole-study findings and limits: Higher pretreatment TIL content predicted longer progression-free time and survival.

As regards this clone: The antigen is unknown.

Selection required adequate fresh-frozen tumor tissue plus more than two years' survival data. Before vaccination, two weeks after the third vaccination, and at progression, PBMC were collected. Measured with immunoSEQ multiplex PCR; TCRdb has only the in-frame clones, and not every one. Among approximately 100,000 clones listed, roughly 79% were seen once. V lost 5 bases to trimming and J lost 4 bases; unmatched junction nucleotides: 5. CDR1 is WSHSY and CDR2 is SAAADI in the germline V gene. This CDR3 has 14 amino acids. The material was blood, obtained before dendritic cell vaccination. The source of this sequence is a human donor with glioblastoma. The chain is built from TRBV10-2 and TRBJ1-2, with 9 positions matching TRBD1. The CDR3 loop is CASSWTGEGYGYTF. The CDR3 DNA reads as TGCGCCAGCAGTTGGACAGGGGAAGGCTATGGCTACACCTTC.